The sequence of this TCR beta chain was determined in a study of CXCR3-negative and CXCR3-positive naive CD8 T cells. Study findings and constraints: More hydrophobic TRB CDR3s were found in CXCR3-positive naive cells than in CXCR3-negative naive cells.

Remarks on this clonotype: Its matching antigen is unknown.

Sorts that each held around 300,000 cells were run in triplicate for every CD8+ T cell subset. Germline V CDR1 and CDR2: LGHNA, YNFKEQ. The CDR3 extends over 15 amino acids. TRB cDNA libraries were made by UMI-labeled 5' RACE. Reanalyzing the 5' RACE reads, TCRdb keeps one entry per CDR3 protein, without DNA. The specimen's table records about 130,000 distinct CDR3 sequences. The source is a human donor in good health. Some clones in this sample may be carry-over from other donors' samples. The source material was naive CXCR3- CD8+ T cells from blood. Subset of the sample: CD45RO-CCR7+CD27+CD95- naive CD8+ T cells lacking CXCR3 (TNR3-). The V and J genes are TRBV4-2 and TRBJ2-7; lacking DNA, the TRBD1 call made by TCRdb goes unchecked. The CDR3 here is CASSQAGTGAVEQYF.